The entry below describes one T cell receptor beta chain. A patient was excluded if there was uncontrolled infection, other autoimmune disease, pregnancy or lactation. PBMCs were sourced from more than 9 ml fresh peripheral blood. The sample belongs to a study of T cells in Graves' hyperthyroidism and ophthalmopathy. Study overall: The initial diagnosis was the point when peripheral blood was collected, ahead of any treatment.

Regions amplified from RNA transcripts were the TCR beta CDR3 regions. Initially, a first-round RT-PCR of the TCR CDR3 employed the HTBI primer set. One entry per CDR3 protein results from TCRdb running MiXCR on the multiplex PCR reads. The data hold roughly 400,000 distinct CDR3 sequences, with around a quarter observed a single time. The V and J ends lost 6 bases and 4 bases respectively, with 18 bases between them. The CDR3 has 15 residues. The chain couples TRBV12-3 or TRBV12-4 to TRBJ1-1, with D perhaps matching TRBD1 (6 bases). The sequencing sample was made of blood. This clonotype was obtained from a man aged 45 to 65 with Graves' hyperthyroidism. CDR3 region: CASRPADRLSTEAFF. The CDR3 DNA is TGTGCCAGCAGACCCGCCGACAGGTTGAGCACTGAAGCTTTCTTT.